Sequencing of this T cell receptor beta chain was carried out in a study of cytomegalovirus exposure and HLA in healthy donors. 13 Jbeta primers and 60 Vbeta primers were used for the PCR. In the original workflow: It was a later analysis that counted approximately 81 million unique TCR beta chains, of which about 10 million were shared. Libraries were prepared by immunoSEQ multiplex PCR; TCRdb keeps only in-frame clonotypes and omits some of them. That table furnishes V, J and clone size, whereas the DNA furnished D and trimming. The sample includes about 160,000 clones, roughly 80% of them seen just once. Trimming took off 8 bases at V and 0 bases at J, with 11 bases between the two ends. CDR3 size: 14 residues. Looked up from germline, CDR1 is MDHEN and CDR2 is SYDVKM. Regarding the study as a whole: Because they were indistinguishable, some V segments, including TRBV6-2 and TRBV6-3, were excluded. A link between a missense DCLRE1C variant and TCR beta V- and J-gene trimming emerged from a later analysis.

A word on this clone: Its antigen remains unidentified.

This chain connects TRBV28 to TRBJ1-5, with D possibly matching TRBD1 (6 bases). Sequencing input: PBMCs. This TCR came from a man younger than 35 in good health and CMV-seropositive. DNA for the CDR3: TGTGCCAGCGGTAGGGGGTATAGCAATCAGCCCCAGCATTTT. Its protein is CASGRGYSNQPQHF.